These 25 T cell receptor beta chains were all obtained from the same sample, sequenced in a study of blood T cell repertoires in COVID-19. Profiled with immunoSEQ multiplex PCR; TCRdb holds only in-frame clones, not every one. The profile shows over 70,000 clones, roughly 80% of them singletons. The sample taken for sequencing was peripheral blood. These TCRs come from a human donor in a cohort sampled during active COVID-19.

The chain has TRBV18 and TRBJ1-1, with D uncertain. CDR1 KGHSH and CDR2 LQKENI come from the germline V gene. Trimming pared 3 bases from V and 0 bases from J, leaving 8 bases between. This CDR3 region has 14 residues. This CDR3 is CASSPQQLNTEAFF. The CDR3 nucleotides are TGTGCCAGCTCACCGCAACAGCTGAACACTGAAGCTTTCTTT.

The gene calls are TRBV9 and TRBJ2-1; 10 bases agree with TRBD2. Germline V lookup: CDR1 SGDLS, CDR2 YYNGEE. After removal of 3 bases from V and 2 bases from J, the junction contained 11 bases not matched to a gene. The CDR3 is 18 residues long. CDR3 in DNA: TGTGCCAGCAGCGGAACTAGCGGGGAAGTAAGTGCCTACAATGAGCAGTTCTTC. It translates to CASSGTSGEVSAYNEQFF.

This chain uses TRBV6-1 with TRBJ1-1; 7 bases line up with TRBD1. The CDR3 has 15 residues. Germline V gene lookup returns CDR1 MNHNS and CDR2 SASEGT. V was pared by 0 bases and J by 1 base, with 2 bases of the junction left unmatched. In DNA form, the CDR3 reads TGTGCCAGCAGTGAAGCGGACAGGAGGAACACTGAAGCTTTCTTT. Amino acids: CASSEADRRNTEAFF.

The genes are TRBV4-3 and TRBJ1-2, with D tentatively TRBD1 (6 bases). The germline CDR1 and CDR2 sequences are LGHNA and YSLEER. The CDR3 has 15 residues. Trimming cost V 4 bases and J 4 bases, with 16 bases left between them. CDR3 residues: CASSLGGGAFYGYTF. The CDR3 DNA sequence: TGCGCCAGCAGCCTAGGGGGAGGGGCGTTCTATGGCTACACCTTC.

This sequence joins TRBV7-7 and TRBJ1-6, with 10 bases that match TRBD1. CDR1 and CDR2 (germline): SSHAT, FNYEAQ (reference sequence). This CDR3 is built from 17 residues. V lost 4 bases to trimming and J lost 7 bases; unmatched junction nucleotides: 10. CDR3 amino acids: CASSSVAGQGHNSPLHF. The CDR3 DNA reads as TGTGCCAGCAGCTCCGTGGCGGGACAGGGGCACAATTCACCCCTCCACTTT.

CDR3 sequence reads: CASSLGHTNTEAFF. The CDR3 DNA reads as TGTGCCAGCAGCTTGGGACACACGAACACTGAAGCTTTCTTT. The V call is TRBV5-4, the J call TRBJ1-1; D unresolved. V dropped 0 bases and J dropped 1 base, with 7 bases sitting between them. CDR3 size: 14 residues. CDR1 SGHNT and CDR2 YYREEE come from the germline V gene (reference sequence).

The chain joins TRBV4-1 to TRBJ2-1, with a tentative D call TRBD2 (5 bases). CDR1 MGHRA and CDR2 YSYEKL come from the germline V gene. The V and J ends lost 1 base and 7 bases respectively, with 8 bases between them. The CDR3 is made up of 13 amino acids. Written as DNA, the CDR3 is TGCGCCAGCAGCCAAGGGTCGGGGAATGAGCAGTTCTTC. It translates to CASSQGSGNEQFF.

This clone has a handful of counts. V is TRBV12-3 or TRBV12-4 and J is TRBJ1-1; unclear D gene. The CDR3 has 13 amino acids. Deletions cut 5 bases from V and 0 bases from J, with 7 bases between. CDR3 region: CASSLLLNTEAFF. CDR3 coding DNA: TGTGCCAGCAGTCTCCTATTGAACACTGAAGCTTTCTTT.

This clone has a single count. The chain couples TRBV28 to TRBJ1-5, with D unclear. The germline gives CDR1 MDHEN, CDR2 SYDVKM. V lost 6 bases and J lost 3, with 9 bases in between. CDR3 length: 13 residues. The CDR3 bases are TGTGCCAGCAGATCGGGGAACAATCAGCCCCAGCATTTT. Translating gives CASRSGNNQPQHF.

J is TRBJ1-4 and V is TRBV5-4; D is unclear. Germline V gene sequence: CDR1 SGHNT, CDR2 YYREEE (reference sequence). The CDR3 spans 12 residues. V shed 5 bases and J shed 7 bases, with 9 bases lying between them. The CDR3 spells CASSPGGEKLFF. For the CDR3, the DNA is TGTGCCAGCAGTCCCGGCGGTGAAAAACTGTTTTTT.

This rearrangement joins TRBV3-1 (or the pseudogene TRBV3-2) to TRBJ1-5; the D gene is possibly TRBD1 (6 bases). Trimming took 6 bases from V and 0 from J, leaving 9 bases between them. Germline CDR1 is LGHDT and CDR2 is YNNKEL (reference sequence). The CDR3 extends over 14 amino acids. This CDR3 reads CASSLTGSNQPQHF. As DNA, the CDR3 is TGTGCCAGCAGTCTGACAGGTAGCAATCAGCCCCAGCATTTT.

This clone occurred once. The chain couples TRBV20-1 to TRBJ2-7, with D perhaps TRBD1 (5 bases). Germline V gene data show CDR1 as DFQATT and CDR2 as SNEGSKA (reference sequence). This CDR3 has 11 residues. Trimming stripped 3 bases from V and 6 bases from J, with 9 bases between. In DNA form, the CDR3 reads TGCAGTGCTAGCAGGGAAGGCGAGCAGTACTTC. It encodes CSASREGEQYF.

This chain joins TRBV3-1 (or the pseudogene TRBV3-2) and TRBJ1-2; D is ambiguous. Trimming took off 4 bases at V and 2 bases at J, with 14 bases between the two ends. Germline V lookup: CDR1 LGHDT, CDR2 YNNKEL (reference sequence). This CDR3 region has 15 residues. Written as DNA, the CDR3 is TGTGCCAGCAGCCCCAGCGGTCCGGTCAACTATGGCTACACCTTC. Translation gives CASSPSGPVNYGYTF.

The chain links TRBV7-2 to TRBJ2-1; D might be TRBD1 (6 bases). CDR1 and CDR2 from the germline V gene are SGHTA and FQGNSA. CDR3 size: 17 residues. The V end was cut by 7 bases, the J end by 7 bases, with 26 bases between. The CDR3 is CASKPFPGQGNGNEQFF. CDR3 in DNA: TGTGCCAGCAAACCCTTCCCGGGGCAGGGGAATGGGAATGAGCAGTTCTTC.

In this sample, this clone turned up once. The CDR3 is CASSVARQGPNYGYTF. Written as DNA, the CDR3 is TGTGCCAGCAGCGTAGCCAGACAGGGGCCTAACTATGGCTACACCTTC. The J gene is TRBJ1-2, the V gene TRBV9, with 8 positions matching TRBD1. Per germline, CDR1 SGDLS and CDR2 YYNGEE. The CDR3 is 16 amino acids. Trimming took 0 bases from V and 0 from J; bases not matched to a gene: 4.

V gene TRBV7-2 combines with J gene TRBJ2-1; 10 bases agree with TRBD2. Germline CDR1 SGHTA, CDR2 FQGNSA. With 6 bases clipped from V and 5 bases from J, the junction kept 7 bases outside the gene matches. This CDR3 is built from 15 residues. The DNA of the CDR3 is TGTGCCAGCAGTTCTCTAGCGGGGGCTAACAATGAGCAGTTCTTC. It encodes CASSSLAGANNEQFF.

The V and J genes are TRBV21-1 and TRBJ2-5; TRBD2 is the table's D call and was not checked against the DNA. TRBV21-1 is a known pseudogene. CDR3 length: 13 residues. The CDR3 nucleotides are TGTGCCAGCAGCACGCGGGAAAAAGAGACCCAGTACTTC. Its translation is CASSTREKETQYF.

In DNA, the CDR3 is TGTGCCAGCAGCCTATTGGGGGCCCCCGAGGAGACCCAGTACTTC. Protein: CASSLLGAPEETQYF. The chain is built from TRBV5-4 and TRBJ2-5, with D perhaps matching TRBD1 (6 bases). The CDR3 totals 15 residues. Germline V gene sequence: CDR1 SGHNT, CDR2 YYREEE (reference sequence). Trimming left V 4 bases short and J 5 bases short, with 18 bases between. Full variable domain (remainder filled in from reference TRBV5-4 and TRBJ2-5): ETGVTQSPTHLIKTRGQQVTLRCSSQSGHNTVSWYQQALGQGPQFIFQYYREEENGRGNFPPRFSGLQFPNYSSELNVNALELDDSALYLCASSLLGAPEETQYFGPGTRLLVL.

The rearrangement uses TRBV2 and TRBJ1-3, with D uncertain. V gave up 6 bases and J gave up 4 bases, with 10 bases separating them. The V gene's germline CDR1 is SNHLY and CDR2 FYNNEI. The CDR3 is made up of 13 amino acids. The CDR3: CASSSPGGNTIYF. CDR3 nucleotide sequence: TGTGCCAGCAGCTCTCCGGGGGGAAACACCATATATTTT.

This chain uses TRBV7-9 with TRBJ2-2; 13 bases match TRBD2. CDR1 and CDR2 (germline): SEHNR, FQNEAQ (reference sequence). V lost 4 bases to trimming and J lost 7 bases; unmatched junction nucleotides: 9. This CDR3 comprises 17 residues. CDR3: CASSSETSGGFRGELFF. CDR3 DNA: TGTGCCAGCAGCTCCGAGACTAGCGGGGGGTTTCGCGGGGAGCTGTTTTTT.

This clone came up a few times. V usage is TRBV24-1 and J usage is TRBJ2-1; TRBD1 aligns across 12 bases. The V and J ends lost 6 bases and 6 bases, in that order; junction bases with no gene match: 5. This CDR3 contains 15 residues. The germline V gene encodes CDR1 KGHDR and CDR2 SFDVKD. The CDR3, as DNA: TGTGCCACCAGTCCGGGACAGGGGGCCTCCAATGAGCAGTTCTTC. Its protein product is CATSPGQGASNEQFF.

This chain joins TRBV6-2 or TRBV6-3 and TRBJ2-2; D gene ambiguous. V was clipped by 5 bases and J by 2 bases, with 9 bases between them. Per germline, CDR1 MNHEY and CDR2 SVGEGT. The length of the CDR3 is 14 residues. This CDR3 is CASSGDINTGELFF. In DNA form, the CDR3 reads TGTGCCAGCAGTGGAGATATAAACACCGGGGAGCTGTTTTTT.

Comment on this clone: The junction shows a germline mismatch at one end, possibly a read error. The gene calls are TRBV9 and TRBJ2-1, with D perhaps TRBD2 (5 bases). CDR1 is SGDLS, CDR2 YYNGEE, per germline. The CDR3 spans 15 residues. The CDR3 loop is CASSVIPSSYNKQFF. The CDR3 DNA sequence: TGTGCCAGCAGCGTAATTCCTAGCTCCTACAATAAGCAGTTCTTC.

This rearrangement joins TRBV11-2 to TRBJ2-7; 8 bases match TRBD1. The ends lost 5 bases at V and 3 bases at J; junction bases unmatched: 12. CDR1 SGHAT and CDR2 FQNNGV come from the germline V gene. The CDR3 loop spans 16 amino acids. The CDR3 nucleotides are TGTGCCAGCAGCGTCACTCCAGGGGGCGTTAGCTACGAGCAGTACTTC. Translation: CASSVTPGGVSYEQYF.

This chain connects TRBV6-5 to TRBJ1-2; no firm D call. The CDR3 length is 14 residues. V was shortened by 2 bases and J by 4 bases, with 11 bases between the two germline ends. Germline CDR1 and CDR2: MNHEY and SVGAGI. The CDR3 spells CASSYKSPGYGYTF. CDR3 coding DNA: TGTGCCAGCAGTTACAAGTCCCCCGGCTATGGCTACACCTTC.